This T cell receptor beta chain is drawn from a study of cytomegalovirus exposure and HLA in healthy donors. Study-level points and caveats: Common viral pathogens (according to a later analysis) appeared linked to several of the most significant clusters. Presence/absence analyses assumed roughly uniform sequencing depth across donors, which may not hold. Sequencing likely produced, as an artifact, a cluster of highly shared sequence variants. TCR beta sequences numbering under 20,000 were associated with HLA alleles at 0.05 false discovery rate in a later analysis.

Per the germline V gene, CDR1 is LNHNV and CDR2 is YYDKDF (reference sequence). With 0 bases clipped from V and 8 bases from J, the junction kept 9 bases outside the gene matches. The CDR3 is 16 residues long. It was with 60 Vbeta and 13 Jbeta primers that the PCR ran. Clones were read by immunoSEQ multiplex PCR, and TCRdb kept only the in-frame ones, dropping some. Here the sample spans some 110,000 clones, 60% to 85% being singletons. In regard to this clone: The antigen remains unidentified.

Sequenced sample: PBMCs. The receptor was derived from a woman younger than 35 in good health and CMV-seronegative. The chain links TRBV15 to TRBJ2-1; the match to TRBD1 covers 8 bases. This CDR3 is CATSRDRAGGIDEQFF. The CDR3 nucleotides are TGTGCCACCAGCAGAGATCGGGCAGGGGGCATTGATGAGCAGTTCTTC.